A single sample is the source of the 18 T cell receptor beta chains below, sequenced in a study of shared clonotypes between healthy human individuals. Only in-frame clones appear in the TCRdb table, and some are missing; sequencing was by immunoSEQ multiplex PCR. The sample carries about 2.3 million clones, approximately 95% recorded once. The sequenced sample consisted of naive CD4+ T cells from PBMCs. Subset here: CD45RA+ positively selected. Receptor source: a man aged 18 to 30 in good health. Some clones in this sample may be carry-over from other donors' samples.

V is TRBV11-2 and J is TRBJ2-5, with D uncertain. The CDR3 runs 11 residues. V was trimmed by 5 bases and J by 5 bases, leaving 6 bases between them. CDR1 is SGHAT, CDR2 FQNNGV, per germline. The CDR3 DNA is TGTGCCAGCAGCGTGACCGAGACCCAGTACTTC. Its translation is CASSVTETQYF.

The rearrangement links TRBV5-6 to TRBJ2-5; D might be TRBD1 or TRBD2, each matching 5 bases. The germline V gene encodes CDR1 SGHDT and CDR2 YYEEEE. Trimming removed 2 bases from V and 4 bases from J, with 9 bases in between. The CDR3 extends over 13 amino acids. CDR3 in amino acids: CASSFGTPETQYF. CDR3 DNA: TGTGCCAGCAGCTTCGGGACCCCAGAGACCCAGTACTTC.

The rearrangement links TRBV5-8 to TRBJ2-7; possibly TRBD1 for D (6 bases). CDR3 length: 15 residues. Trimming took off 4 bases at V and 4 bases at J, with 18 bases between the two ends. Per the germline V gene, CDR1 is SGHTS and CDR2 is YDEGEE. The chain's CDR3 is CASSHWGQGRYEQYF. In nucleotides, the CDR3 is TGTGCCAGCAGCCACTGGGGGCAGGGAAGGTACGAGCAGTACTTC.

The CDR3 DNA follows: TGTGCCAGCAGCCCCCAGGGACGAGGCGACGAGCAGTACTTC. It translates to CASSPQGRGDEQYF. The chain has TRBV5-6 and TRBJ2-7; perhaps D is TRBD1 or TRBD2 (5 bases each). The length of the CDR3 is 14 residues. Trimming shortened V by 4 bases and J by 5 bases, and 16 bases separated the two germline ends. The germline gives CDR1 SGHDT, CDR2 YYEEEE.

The chain carries TRBV18 and TRBJ2-6; D perhaps matches TRBD2 (5 bases). CDR1 and CDR2 (germline): KGHSH, LQKENI. This CDR3 has 16 amino acids. The V gene lost 3 bases and the J gene lost 2 bases, with 11 bases spanning the gap. CDR3 region: CASSPVSGAGANVLTF. The CDR3 DNA follows: TGTGCCAGCTCACCGGTCTCCGGGGCTGGGGCCAACGTCCTGACTTTC.

The J gene is TRBJ1-3, the V gene TRBV25-1; D remains unclear. This CDR3 spans 16 amino acids. V lost 3 bases and J lost 3, with 15 bases in between. Germline V gives CDR1 MGHDK, CDR2 SYGVNS. The CDR3 loop reads CASSDPTGSSGNTIYF. The DNA for the CDR3 is TGTGCCAGCAGTGACCCAACCGGTTCCAGTGGAAACACCATATATTTT.

A word on this clone: The same CDR3 arises from other DNA sequences in this sample as well. The chain joins TRBV6-5 to TRBJ2-7; weak D call: TRBD2 (6 bases). This CDR3 is built from 14 residues. Germline values: CDR1 MNHEY, CDR2 SVGAGI. V lost 2 bases to trimming and J lost 1 base, with 9 bases between them. The CDR3 is CASSYGGKSYEQYF. CDR3 in DNA: TGTGCCAGCAGTTACGGAGGGAAATCCTACGAGCAGTACTTC.

The chain uses TRBV7-8 and TRBJ2-1; no clear D. Germline V CDR1 and CDR2: SGHVS, FQNEAQ. Trimming removed 4 bases at V and 7 bases at J, with 5 bases between. The CDR3 has 11 residues. The CDR3 loop reads CASSSHNEQFF. CDR3 nucleotides: TGTGCCAGCAGCTCCCATAATGAGCAGTTCTTC.

The chain uses TRBV14 and TRBJ1-2; D not certain. Germline V CDR1 and CDR2: SGHDN, FVKESK. V lost 6 bases and J lost 8, with 16 bases in between. The CDR3 totals 13 residues. The CDR3 coding sequence is TGTGCCAGCAGGCCCTCAGGACCCAGCGGCTACACCTTC. It is translated as CASRPSGPSGYTF.

The sample holds one count of this clone. This chain connects TRBV28 to TRBJ2-2, with 8 bases lining up with TRBD2. V lost 6 bases to trimming and J lost 7 bases; unmatched junction nucleotides: 10. This CDR3 spans 15 amino acids. The V gene's germline CDR1 is MDHEN and CDR2 SYDVKM. The CDR3 region has the DNA TGTGCCAGCAGCCCGATAGCGGGAAAGGACGGGGAGCTGTTTTTT. Its translation is CASSPIAGKDGELFF.

For the CDR3, the DNA is TGTGCCTGGAGTAGGAGGCCTAGCGGTCGGAAGGCAGATACGCAGTATTTT. Protein: CAWSRRPSGRKADTQYF. This chain joins TRBV30 and TRBJ2-3; 7 positions agree with TRBD2. Germline CDR1 GTSNPN, CDR2 SVGIG (reference sequence). The CDR3 sequence is 17 residues long. J lost 4 bases, V lost 2 bases, and 15 bases had no gene match.

The chain uses TRBV9 and TRBJ1-4, with a weak D call TRBD1 (5 bases). Germline values: CDR1 SGDLS, CDR2 YYNGEE. The CDR3 is 14 amino acids. V lost 4 bases and J lost 6, with 13 bases in between. CDR3 sequence (DNA): TGTGCCAGCAGCCTGGGACTGTCCTATGAAAAACTGTTTTTT. Amino acid sequence: CASSLGLSYEKLFF.

This chain links TRBV6-6 with TRBJ2-7; 8 nucleotides align to TRBD2. CDR1 MNHNY and CDR2 SVGAGI come from the germline V gene (reference sequence). The CDR3 contains 14 residues. The junction had 2 bases not matched to a gene; V was cut back by 4 bases and J by 0 bases. The CDR3 loop is CASSSRGGSYEQYF. Here the CDR3 DNA reads TGTGCCAGCAGTTCCCGGGGGGGCTCCTACGAGCAGTACTTC.

V and J are TRBV6-5 and TRBJ2-7, with D possibly matching TRBD2 (5 bases). Germline V gives CDR1 MNHEY, CDR2 SVGAGI. CDR3 length equals 14 residues. V shed 5 bases and J shed 0 bases, with 11 bases lying between them. The CDR3 sequence: CASSTGLISYEQYF. The DNA of the CDR3 is TGTGCCAGCAGTACCGGACTGATCTCCTACGAGCAGTACTTC.

The chain combines TRBV5-6 with TRBJ1-5; D is unclear. V gave up 0 bases and J gave up 4 bases, with 17 bases separating them. Per germline, CDR1 SGHDT and CDR2 YYEEEE. The CDR3 runs to 17 residues. The CDR3 loop is CASSLATRALPNQPQHF. In DNA form, the CDR3 reads TGTGCCAGCAGCTTGGCAACCCGGGCCCTACCGAATCAGCCCCAGCATTTT.

The rearrangement links TRBV7-2 to TRBJ2-7, with D possibly being TRBD1 or TRBD2 (5 bases each). Trimming stripped 6 bases from V and 2 bases from J, with 17 bases between. Germline V CDR1 and CDR2: SGHTA, FQGNSA. This CDR3 spans 15 amino acids. The CDR3 here is CASSFDRDRTYEQYF. The DNA for the CDR3 is TGTGCCAGCAGTTTCGATCGGGACCGTACCTACGAGCAGTACTTC.

On this clone itself: The same CDR3 can be traced to other DNA sequences in this sample. The rearrangement joins TRBV18 to TRBJ2-5, with 8 bases aligning to TRBD1. With 4 bases clipped from V and 2 bases from J, the junction kept 3 bases outside the gene matches. The CDR3 contains 14 residues. The germline V gene encodes CDR1 KGHSH and CDR2 LQKENI. The CDR3: CASSRGQEQETQYF. The CDR3 nucleotides read TGTGCCAGCTCACGGGGACAGGAGCAAGAGACCCAGTACTTC.

This chain links TRBV28 with TRBJ1-6, with TRBD1 as a possible D gene (6 bases). Trimming left V 6 bases short and J 6 bases short, with 12 bases between. Germline CDR1 and CDR2: MDHEN and SYDVKM. This CDR3 comprises 14 residues. For the CDR3, the DNA is TGTGCCAGCAGGATACAGGGCCTTAATTCACCCCTCCACTTT. It specifies CASRIQGLNSPLHF.